Many counts were recorded for the clone carrying this TCR beta chain. What it recognizes is unknown. Each CDR3 protein gets one entry after TCRdb re-called the reads with MiXCR. The table includes about 300,000 distinct CDR3 sequences, about 9.2% detected once. The data were taken from a study of T cell repertoires in cytomegalovirus infection. Findings of the study overall: Adding up the frequency of public TCR beta families identified people who carried CMV plus the relevant HLA. Ex vivo responses were dominated by HLA-C-restricted CMV-specific TCR beta clonotypes.

V lost 7 bases and J lost 5; bases outside the gene matches: 7. Germline V gives CDR1 ENHRY, CDR2 SYGVKD. The CDR3 is made up of 13 amino acids. The receptor comes from a human donor in good health (CMV status not recorded). Some clones in this sample may be carry-over from other donors' samples. This chain links TRBV10-3 with TRBJ2-7; the match to TRBD2 covers 8 bases. Sequencing was performed on PBMCs. This CDR3 reads CAITGGPVDEQYF. CDR3 DNA: TGTGCCATCACGGGGGGGCCGGTGGACGAGCAGTACTTC.